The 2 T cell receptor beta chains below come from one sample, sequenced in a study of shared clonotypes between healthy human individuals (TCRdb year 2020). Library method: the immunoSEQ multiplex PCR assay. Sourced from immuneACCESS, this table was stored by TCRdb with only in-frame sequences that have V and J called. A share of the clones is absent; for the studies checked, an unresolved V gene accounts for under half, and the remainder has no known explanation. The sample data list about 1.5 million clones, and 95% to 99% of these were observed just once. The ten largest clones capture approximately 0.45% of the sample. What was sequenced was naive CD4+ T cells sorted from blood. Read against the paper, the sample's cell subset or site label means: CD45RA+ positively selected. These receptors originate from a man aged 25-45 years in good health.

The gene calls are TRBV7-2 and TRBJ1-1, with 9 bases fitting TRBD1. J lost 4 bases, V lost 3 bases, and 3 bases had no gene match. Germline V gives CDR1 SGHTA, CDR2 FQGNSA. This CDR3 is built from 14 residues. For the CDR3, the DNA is TGTGCCAGCAGCTTTGGACAGGGGCGCACTGAAGCTTTCTTT. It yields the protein CASSFGQGRTEAFF.

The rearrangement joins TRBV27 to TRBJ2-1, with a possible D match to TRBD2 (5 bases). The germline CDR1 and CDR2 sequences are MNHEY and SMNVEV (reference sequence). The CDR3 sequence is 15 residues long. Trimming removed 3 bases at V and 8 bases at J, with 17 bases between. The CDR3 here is CASSFIYSGSDEQFF. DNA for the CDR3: TGTGCCAGCAGTTTTATCTACAGCGGCTCGGATGAGCAGTTCTTC.